Listed below are T cell receptor beta chains from one sample, sequenced in a study of OX40 agonist ivuxolimab in advanced cancers. Assay: immunoSEQ multiplex PCR; the TCRdb copy retains only in-frame clones and omits some. The data show about 100,000 clones, approximately 90% seen once. The input for sequencing was CD4+ or CD8+ T cells sorted from blood, taken in a trial of the OX40 agonist ivuxolimab. Every receptor here comes from an adult with an advanced solid tumor such as melanoma, head and neck, liver or kidney cancer. Both conserved end residues are part of each CDR3. Size tells how often a clone was seen (once, few, many) or the class of an expanded clone, and some rows leave it out.

once | TRBJ2-5 | 15 | TRBV2 | CASNQGGGSRETQYF
- | TRBJ1-3 | 13 | TRBV10-3 | CAISEFSGNTIYF
few | TRBJ2-5 | 15 | TRBV10-2 | CASPNRGGGQETQYF
- | TRBJ1-5 | 12 | TRBV25-1 | CASSGPQEPQHF
- | TRBJ1-1 | 15 | TRBV19 | CASSKGSIGLTEAFF
- | TRBJ1-4 | 17 | TRBV9 | CASSVGRGPTTNEKLFF
- | TRBJ2-7 | 11 | TRBV6-1 | CASSASYEQYF
- | TRBJ2-2 | 13 | TRBV10-3 | CAIRGPVSGELFF
- | TRBJ1-2 | 15 | TRBV19 | CATLPRDRGGYGYTF
- | TRBJ2-3 | 17 | TRBV4-1 | CASSQVRSREVTDTQYF
- | TRBJ1-1 | 12 | TRBV6-1 | CASSEALTEAFF
- | TRBJ2-5 | 12 | TRBV6-5 | CASSYQGETQYF
- | TRBJ2-2 | 16 | TRBV7-8 | CASSRKTQGTGGELFF
- | TRBJ1-2 | 13 | TRBV28 | CASRWDRNYGYTF
- | TRBJ2-1 | 16 | TRBV6-5 | CASSYSAGTPYNEQFF
- | TRBJ1-1 | 14 | TRBV9 | CASSVAGEGTEAFF
- | TRBJ2-7 | 11 | TRBV2 | CASSEASEQYF
- | TRBJ2-3 | 16 | TRBV4-3 | CASSPKKRVSTDTQYF
- | TRBJ1-5 | 16 | TRBV7-9 | CASSSSGGRGNQPQHF
- | TRBJ1-2 | 15 | TRBV28 | CASRHRQRINYGYTF
- | TRBJ2-1 | 12 | TRBV6-6 | CASSPGTLGQFF
- | TRBJ1-5 | 16 | TRBV7-2 | CASSLGAGGSYQPQHF
- | TRBJ2-1 | 18 | TRBV28 | CASSSHRGFSGKYNEQFF
- | TRBJ2-3 | 16 | TRBV9 | CASSVGPTEGADTQYF
- | TRBJ2-3 | 16 | TRBV7-2 | CASSFTGTSNTDTQYF
- | TRBJ2-1 | 17 | TRBV27 | CASRSLLTGGTYNEQFF
- | TRBJ2-2 | 16 | TRBV18 | CASSSPWTSNTGELFF
- | TRBJ2-7 | 15 | TRBV19 | CASREGASGTYEQYF
- | TRBJ1-3 | 15 | TRBV19 | CASSLAGSSGNTIYF